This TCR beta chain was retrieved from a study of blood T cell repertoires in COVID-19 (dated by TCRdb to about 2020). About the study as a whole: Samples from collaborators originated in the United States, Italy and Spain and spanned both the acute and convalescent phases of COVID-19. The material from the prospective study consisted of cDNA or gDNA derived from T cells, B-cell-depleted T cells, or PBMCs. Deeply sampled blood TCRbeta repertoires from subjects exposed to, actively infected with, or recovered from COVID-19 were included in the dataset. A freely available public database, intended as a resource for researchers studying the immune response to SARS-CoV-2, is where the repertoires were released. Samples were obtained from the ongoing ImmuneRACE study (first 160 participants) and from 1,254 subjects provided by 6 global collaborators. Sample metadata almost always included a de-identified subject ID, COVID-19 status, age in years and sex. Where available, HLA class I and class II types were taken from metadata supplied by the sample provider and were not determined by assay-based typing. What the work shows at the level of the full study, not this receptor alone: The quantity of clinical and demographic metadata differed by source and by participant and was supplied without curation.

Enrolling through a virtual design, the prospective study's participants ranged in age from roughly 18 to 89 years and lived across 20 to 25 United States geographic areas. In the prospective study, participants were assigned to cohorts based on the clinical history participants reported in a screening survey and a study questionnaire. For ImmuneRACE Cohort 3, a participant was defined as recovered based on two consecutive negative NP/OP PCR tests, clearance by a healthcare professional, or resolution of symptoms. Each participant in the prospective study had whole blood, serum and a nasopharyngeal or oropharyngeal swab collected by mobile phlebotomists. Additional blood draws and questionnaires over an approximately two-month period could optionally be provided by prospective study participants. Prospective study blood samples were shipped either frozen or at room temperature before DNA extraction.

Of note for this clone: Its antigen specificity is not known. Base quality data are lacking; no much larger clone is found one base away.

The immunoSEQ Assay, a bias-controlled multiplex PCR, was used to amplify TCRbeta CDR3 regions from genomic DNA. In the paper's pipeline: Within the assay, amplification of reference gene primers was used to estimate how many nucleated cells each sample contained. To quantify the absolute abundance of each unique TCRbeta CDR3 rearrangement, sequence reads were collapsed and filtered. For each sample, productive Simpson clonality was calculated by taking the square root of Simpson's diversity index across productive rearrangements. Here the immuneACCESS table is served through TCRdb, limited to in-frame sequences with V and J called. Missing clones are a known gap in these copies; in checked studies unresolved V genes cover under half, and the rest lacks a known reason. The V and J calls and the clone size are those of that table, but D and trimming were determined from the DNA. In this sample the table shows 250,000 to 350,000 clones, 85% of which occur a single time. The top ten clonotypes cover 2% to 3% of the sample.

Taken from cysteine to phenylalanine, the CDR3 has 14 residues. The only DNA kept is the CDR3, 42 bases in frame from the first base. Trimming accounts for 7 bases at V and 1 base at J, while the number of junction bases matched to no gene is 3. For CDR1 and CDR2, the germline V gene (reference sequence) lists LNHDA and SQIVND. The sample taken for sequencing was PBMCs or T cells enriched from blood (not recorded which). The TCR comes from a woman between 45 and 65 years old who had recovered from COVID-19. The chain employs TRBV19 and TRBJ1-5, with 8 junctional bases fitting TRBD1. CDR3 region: CASNDRGSNQPQHF. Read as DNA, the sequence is TGTGCCAGTAATGACAGGGGAAGCAATCAGCCCCAGCATTTT.